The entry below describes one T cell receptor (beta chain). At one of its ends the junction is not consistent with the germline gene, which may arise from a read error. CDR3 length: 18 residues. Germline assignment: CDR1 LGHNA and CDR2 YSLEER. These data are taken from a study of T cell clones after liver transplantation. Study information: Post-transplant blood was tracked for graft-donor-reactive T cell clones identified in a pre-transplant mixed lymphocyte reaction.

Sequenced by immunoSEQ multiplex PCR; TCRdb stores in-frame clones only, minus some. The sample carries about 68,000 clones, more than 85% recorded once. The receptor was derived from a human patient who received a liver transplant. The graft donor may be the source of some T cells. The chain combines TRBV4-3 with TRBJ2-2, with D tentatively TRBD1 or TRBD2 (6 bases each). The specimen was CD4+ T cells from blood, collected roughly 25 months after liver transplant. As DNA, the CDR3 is TGCGCCAGCAGCGAAGACAGGTGGGGGACTTCGAACACCGGGGAGCTGTTTTTT. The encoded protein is CASSEDRWGTSNTGELFF.